This TCR beta chain was identified during a study of CXCR3-negative and CXCR3-positive naive CD8 T cells. The germline V gene encodes CDR1 SGHRS and CDR2 YFSETQ. The length of the CDR3 is 15 residues. Overall study results and limits: Whereas memory cells differed, naive CXCR3-negative and CXCR3-positive cells shared similar TRBV-TRBJ usage.

For this clonotype: Its target is unknown.

UMI-labeled TRB cDNA libraries were prepared by 5' RACE. TCRdb derives one entry per CDR3 protein from the 5' RACE reads, leaving out DNA. The sample table sets out over 55,000 distinct CDR3 sequences. Material: memory CD8+ T cells from blood. The gene calls are TRBV5-1 and TRBJ2-7; TCRdb's assignment of TRBD1 cannot be checked, as there is no DNA. The sequence came from a human donor in good health. Some clones in this sample may be carry-over from other donors' samples. The CDR3 loop is CASSWGTGGLDEQYF.